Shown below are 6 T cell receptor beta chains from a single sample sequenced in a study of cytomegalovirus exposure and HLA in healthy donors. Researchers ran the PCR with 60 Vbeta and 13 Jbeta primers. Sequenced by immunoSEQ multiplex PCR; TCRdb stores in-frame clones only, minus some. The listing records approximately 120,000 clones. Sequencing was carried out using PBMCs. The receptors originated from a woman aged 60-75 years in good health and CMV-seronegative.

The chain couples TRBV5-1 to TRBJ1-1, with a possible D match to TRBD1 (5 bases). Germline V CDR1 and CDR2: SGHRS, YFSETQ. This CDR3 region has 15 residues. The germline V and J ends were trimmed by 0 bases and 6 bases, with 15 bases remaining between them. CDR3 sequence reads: CASSLALGRVAEAFF. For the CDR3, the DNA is TGCGCCAGCAGCTTGGCCCTAGGCAGGGTGGCTGAAGCTTTCTTT.

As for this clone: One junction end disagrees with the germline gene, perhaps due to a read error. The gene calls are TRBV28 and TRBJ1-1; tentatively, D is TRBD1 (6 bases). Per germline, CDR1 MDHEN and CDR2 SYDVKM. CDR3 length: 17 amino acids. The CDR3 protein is CASRLLQGWGGNTEAFF. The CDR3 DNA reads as TGTGCCAGCAGATTATTACAGGGTTGGGGTGGGAACACTGAAGCTTTCTTT. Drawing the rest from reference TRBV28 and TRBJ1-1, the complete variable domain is DVKVTQSSRYLVKRTGEKVFLECVQDMDHENMFWYRQDPGLGLRLIYFSYDVKMKEKGDIPEGYSVSREKKERFSLILESASTNQTSMYLCASRLLQGWGGNTEAFFGQGTRLTVV.

In DNA, the CDR3 is TGTGCCAGCAGAGAGACAGGGATCAATCAGCCCCAGCATTTT. Amino acid sequence: CASRETGINQPQHF. This sequence joins TRBV25-1 and TRBJ1-5; 7 nucleotides align to TRBD1. V dropped 6 bases and J dropped 3; count of bases not matched to a gene: 5. In germline, CDR1 is MGHDK, CDR2 SYGVNS. This CDR3 contains 14 residues. Combining the CDR3 with reference TRBV25-1 and TRBJ1-5 gives the whole variable domain EADIYQTPRYLVIGTGKKITLECSQTMGHDKMYWYQQDPGMELHLIHYSYGVNSTEKGDLSSESTVSRIRTEHFPLTLESARPSHTSQYLCASRETGINQPQHFGDGTRLSIL.

In nucleotides, the CDR3 is TGTGCCAGCAGCCGGAATGAGGGTACCCACGAGCAGTACTTC. Translating it yields CASSRNEGTHEQYF. The V and J genes are TRBV7-9 and TRBJ2-5, with D possibly matching TRBD2 (5 bases). The J call may not be correct, given that the DNA end is closer to TRBJ2-7. The germline gives CDR1 SEHNR, CDR2 FQNEAQ (reference sequence). This CDR3 contains 14 residues.

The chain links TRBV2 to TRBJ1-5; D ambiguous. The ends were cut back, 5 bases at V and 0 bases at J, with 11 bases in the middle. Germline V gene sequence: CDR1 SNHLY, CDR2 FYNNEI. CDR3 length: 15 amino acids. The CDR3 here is CASSPPPGSNQPQHF. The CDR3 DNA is TGTGCCAGCAGTCCACCGCCCGGTAGCAATCAGCCCCAGCATTTT.

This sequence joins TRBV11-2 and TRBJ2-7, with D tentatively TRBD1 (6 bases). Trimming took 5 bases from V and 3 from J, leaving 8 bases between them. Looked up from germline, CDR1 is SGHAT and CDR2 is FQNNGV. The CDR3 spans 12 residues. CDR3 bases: TGTGCCAGCAGCCCGGACAGCTACGAGCAGTACTTC. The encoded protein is CASSPDSYEQYF.